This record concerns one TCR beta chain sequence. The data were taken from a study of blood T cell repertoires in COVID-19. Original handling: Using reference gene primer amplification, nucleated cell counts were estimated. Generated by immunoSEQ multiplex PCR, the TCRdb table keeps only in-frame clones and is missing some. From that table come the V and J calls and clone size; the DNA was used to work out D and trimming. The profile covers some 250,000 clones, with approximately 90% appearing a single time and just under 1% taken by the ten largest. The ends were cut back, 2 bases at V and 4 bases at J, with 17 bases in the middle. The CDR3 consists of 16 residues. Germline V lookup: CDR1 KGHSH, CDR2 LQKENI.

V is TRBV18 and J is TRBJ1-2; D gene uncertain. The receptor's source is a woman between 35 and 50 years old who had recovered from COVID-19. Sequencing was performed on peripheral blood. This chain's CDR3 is CASSPWEPLAGYGYTF. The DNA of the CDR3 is TGTGCCAGCTCACCATGGGAGCCCCTCGCCGGCTATGGCTACACCTTC.